Following are 30 T cell receptor beta chains from one sample sequenced in a study of OX40 agonist ivuxolimab in advanced cancers. TCRdb keeps only in-frame clones here, not all; method: immunoSEQ multiplex PCR. The table has approximately 62,000 clones, 88% seen once; the top ten hold 4% to 5.5%. The starting material was CD4+ or CD8+ T cells sorted from blood, obtained in a trial of the OX40 agonist ivuxolimab. Source of these receptors: an adult with an advanced solid tumor such as melanoma, head and neck, liver or kidney cancer.

The V gene is TRBV27, the J gene TRBJ2-5; D might be TRBD1 or TRBD2, each matching 5 bases. The length of the CDR3 is 14 residues. The germline V gene encodes CDR1 MNHEY and CDR2 SMNVEV (reference sequence). The V end was cut by 5 bases, the J end by 5 bases, with 15 bases between. The CDR3 region is CASSPGTFLETQYF. The CDR3 region has the DNA TGTGCCAGCAGTCCCGGGACGTTTCTGGAGACCCAGTACTTC.

The CDR3 loop is CASSPRMAYNEQFF. CDR3 DNA sequence: TGTGCCAGCAGCCCCAGGATGGCCTACAATGAGCAGTTCTTC. The gene calls are TRBV11-3 and TRBJ2-1; no clear D. The CDR3 runs to 14 residues. V lost 5 bases and J 2 bases, leaving 10 bases between the germline ends. CDR1 is SGHNT, CDR2 YENEEA, per germline. Drawing the rest from reference TRBV11-3 and TRBJ2-1, the complete variable domain is EAGVVQSPRYKIIEKKQPVAFWCNPISGHNTLYWYLQNLGQGPELLIRYENEEAVDDSQLPKDRFSAERLKGVDSTLKIQPAELGDSAVYLCASSPRMAYNEQFFGPGTRLTVL.

The genes are TRBV18 and TRBJ1-5; D not resolved. Trimming took off 0 bases at V and 4 bases at J, with 13 bases between the two ends. The germline V gene has CDR1 KGHSH and CDR2 LQKENI. This CDR3 spans 16 amino acids. In nucleotides, the CDR3 is TGTGCCAGCTCACCACCCCAAGGGCGAGGGAATCAGCCCCAGCATTTT. It translates to CASSPPQGRGNQPQHF.

This clone was detected once. The junction shows a germline mismatch at one end, possibly a read error. The J gene is TRBJ1-1, the V gene TRBV2; possibly TRBD1 for D (5 bases). CDR3 length equals 11 residues. Germline-derived CDR1 and CDR2 are SNHLY and FYNNEI. CDR3 bases: TGTGCCAGCAGTGAAGAATTGTGGGGGTTTTTT. It is translated as CASSEELWGFF.

The rearrangement uses TRBV7-2 and TRBJ2-7; 11 bases align to TRBD2. The CDR3 runs to 15 residues. CDR1 is SGHTA and CDR2 is FQGNSA in the germline V gene. V gave up 5 bases and J gave up 4 bases; unmatched junction bases: 7. CDR3 DNA: TGTGCCAGCAGCACGCAGGGACTAGCGGTTTACGAGCAGTACTTC. This codes for CASSTQGLAVYEQYF.

The rearrangement joins TRBV7-2 to TRBJ1-2; the D gene is possibly TRBD1 (6 bases). The CDR3 covers 13 residues. The germline V gene has CDR1 SGHTA and CDR2 FQGNSA. Trimming stripped 11 bases from V and 5 bases from J, with 18 bases between. The CDR3 DNA reads TGTGCCCTCGGAGCAGGGGATAGGTATGGCTACACCTTC. Protein: CALGAGDRYGYTF.

V usage is TRBV2 and J usage is TRBJ1-5, with TRBD1 as a possible D gene (6 bases). The germline V gene encodes CDR1 SNHLY and CDR2 FYNNEI. CDR3 size: 15 residues. V lost 2 bases and J 9 bases, leaving 17 bases between the germline ends. The CDR3 is CASSETDLGGGPQHF. In nucleotides, the CDR3 is TGTGCCAGCAGTGAAACCGACCTGGGAGGGGGGCCCCAGCATTTT. The full variable domain, with the rest looked up from reference TRBV2 and TRBJ1-5, is EPEVTQTPSHQVTQMGQEVILRCVPISNHLYFYWYRQILGQKVEFLVSFYNNEISEKSEIFDDQFSVERPDGSNFTLKIRSTKLEDSAMYFCASSETDLGGGPQHFGDGTRLSIL.

The chain recombines TRBV7-8 with TRBJ2-3; D remains ambiguous. V was shortened by 1 base and J by 2 bases, with 16 bases between the two germline ends. The CDR3 is made up of 17 amino acids. Looked up from germline, CDR1 is SGHVS and CDR2 is FQNEAQ. The CDR3 here is CASSLGAKTGNTDTQYF. In DNA, the CDR3 is TGTGCCAGCAGCTTAGGGGCGAAGACTGGAAACACAGATACGCAGTATTTT.

V usage is TRBV9 and J usage is TRBJ1-6, with unresolved D. This CDR3 comprises 14 residues. V lost 2 bases, J lost 0 bases, and 3 bases lay in between. CDR1 and CDR2 from the germline V gene are SGDLS and YYNGEE. The CDR3, as DNA: TGTGCCAGCAGCGTGGACTCCTATAATTCACCCCTCCACTTT. It codes for CASSVDSYNSPLHF.

This clone was counted between two and nine times. The chain combines TRBV7-9 with TRBJ1-2; D is uncertain. CDR3 length equals 8 residues. Trimming took 1 base from V and 14 from J, leaving 2 bases between them. Germline CDR1 and CDR2: SEHNR and FQNEAQ (reference sequence). The CDR3 DNA sequence: TGTGCCAGCAGCTTAGGGACCTTC. It codes for CASSLGTF.

V usage is TRBV5-1 and J usage is TRBJ2-3, with a possible D match to TRBD2 (6 bases). Germline V CDR1 and CDR2: SGHRS, YFSETQ. This CDR3 is built from 15 residues. The ends were cut back, 4 bases at V and 5 bases at J, with 17 bases in the middle. The CDR3 DNA reads TGCGCCAGCAGCCGGACTACCCAAAAACAAGATACGCAGTATTTT. It codes for CASSRTTQKQDTQYF.

The V call is TRBV2, the J call TRBJ1-4; 7 positions match TRBD1. CDR1 and CDR2 (germline): SNHLY, FYNNEI. With V trimmed by 5 bases and J by 8 bases, 8 bases remained unmatched. The CDR3 has 14 amino acids. The CDR3 region is CASSSDRWGEKLFF. The CDR3 DNA reads TGTGCCAGCAGTTCGGACAGGTGGGGGGAAAAACTGTTTTTT.

The chain uses TRBV5-6 and TRBJ1-1; possible D gene TRBD1, 5 bases. This CDR3 is built from 16 residues. Trimming shortened V by 3 bases and J by 4 bases, and 19 bases separated the two germline ends. Germline CDR1 is SGHDT and CDR2 is YYEEEE. This CDR3 reads CASSSFKGPGTTEAFF. In nucleotides, the CDR3 is TGTGCCAGCAGCTCCTTTAAGGGTCCGGGGACCACTGAAGCTTTCTTT.

V and J are TRBV4-1 and TRBJ2-7; D gene ambiguous. CDR1 is MGHRA and CDR2 is YSYEKL in the germline V gene. This CDR3 has 12 residues. V was clipped by 4 bases and J by 5 bases, with 9 bases between them. The CDR3 sequence: CASSLDRDEQYF. The CDR3 DNA follows: TGCGCCAGCAGCCTCGATAGGGACGAGCAGTACTTC.

The table lists this clone with a count of one. CDR3 in amino acids: CASRNLGSYNEQFF. The CDR3 region has the DNA TGTGCCAGTAGAAACCTCGGCTCCTACAATGAGCAGTTCTTC. The chain has TRBV19 and TRBJ2-1; D is unclear. This CDR3 region has 14 residues. Germline V gene data show CDR1 as LNHDA and CDR2 as SQIVND (reference sequence). Trimming removed 6 bases from V and 0 bases from J, with 9 bases in between.

The CDR3 is CASSTGTGPYMNTEAFF. As DNA, the CDR3 is TGTGCCAGTAGCACCGGGACAGGGCCTTACATGAACACTGAAGCTTTCTTT. The chain couples TRBV19 to TRBJ1-1, with TRBD1 matching over 9 bases. The germline gives CDR1 LNHDA, CDR2 SQIVND (reference sequence). The V and J ends lost 6 bases and 0 bases, in that order; junction bases with no gene match: 11. The CDR3 consists of 17 residues. Full variable domain (remainder filled in from reference TRBV19 and TRBJ1-1): DGGITQSPKYLFRKEGQNVTLSCEQNLNHDAMYWYRQDPGQGLRLIYYSQIVNDFQKGDIAEGYSVSREKKESFPLTVTSAQKNPTAFYLCASSTGTGPYMNTEAFFGQGTRLTVV.

The rearrangement uses TRBV15 and TRBJ1-4; D remains unclear. Germline loops: CDR1 LNHNV, CDR2 YYDKDF (reference sequence). The CDR3 totals 16 residues. Trimming cost V 3 bases and J 3 bases, with 14 bases left between them. The CDR3: CATSRGSIGANEKLFF. In DNA form, the CDR3 reads TGTGCCACCAGCAGGGGTTCAATTGGGGCTAATGAAAAACTGTTTTTT. Filled out from reference TRBV15 and TRBJ1-4, the complete variable domain reads DAMVIQNPRYQVTQFGKPVTLSCSQTLNHNVMYWYQQKSSQAPKLLFHYYDKDFNNEADTPDNFQSRRPNTSFCFLDIRSPGLGDTAMYLCATSRGSIGANEKLFFGSGTQLSVL.

This chain connects TRBV5-1 to TRBJ1-1; TRBD1 aligns across 10 bases. The trim removed 5 bases at V and 4 bases at J, leaving 8 bases unmatched. The CDR3 runs 15 residues. Germline V lookup: CDR1 SGHRS, CDR2 YFSETQ. The CDR3 bases are TGCGCCAGCAGGTCGACAGGGGGCGCCATCACTGAAGCTTTCTTT. It yields the protein CASRSTGGAITEAFF.

This sequence joins TRBV18 and TRBJ2-5; 12 nucleotides align to TRBD2. The CDR3 contains 16 residues. From germline, CDR1 is KGHSH and CDR2 LQKENI. The trim removed 3 bases at V and 2 bases at J, leaving 4 bases unmatched. CDR3 in DNA: TGTGCCAGCTCACCGGGACTAGCGGGTAGACAAGAGACCCAGTACTTC. The encoded protein is CASSPGLAGRQETQYF.

The rearrangement links TRBV18 to TRBJ1-5; 8 nucleotides match TRBD1. This CDR3 has 15 amino acids. V gave up 6 bases and J gave up 3 bases; unmatched junction bases: 7. The germline V gene encodes CDR1 KGHSH and CDR2 LQKENI. DNA for the CDR3: TGTGCCAGCTCCCCCGAACAGGGGGTCAATCAGCCCCAGCATTTT. This encodes CASSPEQGVNQPQHF.

The rearrangement joins TRBV18 to TRBJ1-2, with a tentative D call TRBD1 (5 bases). The CDR3 length is 14 residues. V gave up 1 base and J gave up 7 bases, with 13 bases separating them. The V gene's germline CDR1 is KGHSH and CDR2 LQKENI. CDR3 coding DNA: TGTGCCAGCTCACCACAGGGTGCCGGGGGTGGCTACACCTTC. Its protein product is CASSPQGAGGGYTF. The full variable domain, its missing parts supplied by reference TRBV18 and TRBJ1-2, is NAGVMQNPRHLVRRRGQEARLRCSPMKGHSHVYWYRQLPEEGLKFMVYLQKENIIDESGMPKERFSAEFPKEGPSILRIQQVVRGDSAAYFCASSPQGAGGGYTFGSGTRLTVV.

This rearrangement joins TRBV5-1 to TRBJ2-2, with TRBD1 matching 7 bases. The CDR3 totals 15 residues. The junction had 5 bases not matched to a gene; V was cut back by 0 bases and J by 6 bases. Germline loops: CDR1 SGHRS, CDR2 YFSETQ. CDR3 loop: CASSLDRGQAGELFF. In nucleotides, the CDR3 is TGCGCCAGCAGCTTGGACAGGGGTCAGGCCGGGGAGCTGTTTTTT.

The rearrangement uses TRBV27 and TRBJ1-4; TRBD1 matches at 9 bases. The V segment lost 3 bases and the J segment 8 bases; nucleotides outside the gene matches: 7. The CDR3 sequence is 15 residues long. CDR1 MNHEY and CDR2 SMNVEV come from the germline V gene (reference sequence). The CDR3: CASSFWGQGGEKLFF. The CDR3 coding sequence is TGTGCCAGCAGTTTTTGGGGACAGGGAGGAGAAAAACTGTTTTTT. Combining the CDR3 with reference TRBV27 and TRBJ1-4 gives the whole variable domain EAQVTQNPRYLITVTGKKLTVTCSQNMNHEYMSWYRQDPGLGLRQIYYSMNVEVTDKGDVPEGYKVSRKEKRNFPLILESPSPNQTSLYFCASSFWGQGGEKLFFGSGTQLSVL.

The V call is TRBV2, the J call TRBJ2-2, with TRBD1 as a possible D gene (6 bases). The germline CDR1 and CDR2 sequences are SNHLY and FYNNEI. The V gene lost 2 bases and the J gene lost 8 bases, with 15 bases spanning the gap. The CDR3 length is 15 residues. In DNA, the CDR3 is TGTGCCAGCAGTGAACAAGCAGGGGAAGTAGGGGAGCTGTTTTTT. Amino acid sequence: CASSEQAGEVGELFF.

The rearrangement joins TRBV18 to TRBJ1-6; weak D call: TRBD1 (5 bases). The CDR3 totals 14 residues. Trimming shortened V by 6 bases and J by 7 bases, and 13 bases separated the two germline ends. Germline CDR1 and CDR2: KGHSH and LQKENI. CDR3 in amino acids: CASSEGIRNSPLHF. CDR3 sequence (DNA): TGTGCCAGCTCCGAGGGGATTCGGAATTCACCCCTCCACTTT.

This chain uses TRBV27 with TRBJ2-2; tentative D call: TRBD2 (6 bases). V shed 5 bases and J shed 4 bases, with 20 bases lying between them. The CDR3 is 17 amino acids. Germline V gene data show CDR1 as MNHEY and CDR2 as SMNVEV (reference sequence). The CDR3 sequence is CASSLWGVGGFTGELFF. As DNA, the CDR3 is TGTGCCAGCAGTCTTTGGGGGGTGGGGGGTTTCACCGGGGAGCTGTTTTTT.

The genes are TRBV7-3 and TRBJ1-3, with a weak D call TRBD1 (6 bases). Trimming pared 0 bases from V and 2 bases from J, leaving 8 bases between. The CDR3 has 15 amino acids. The germline V gene encodes CDR1 SGHTA and CDR2 FQGTGA. CDR3 DNA: TGTGCCAGCAGCTTAACGGGGGGCACTGGAAACACCATATATTTT. Translated: CASSLTGGTGNTIYF.

This chain joins TRBV7-2 and TRBJ2-5, with no clear D. Germline assignment: CDR1 SGHTA and CDR2 FQGNSA. This CDR3 has 18 amino acids. Trimming stripped 1 base from V and 3 bases from J, with 21 bases between. CDR3 in DNA: TGTGCCAGCAGCTTAGTAATTGTCAGAAGATCGATCGAAGAGACCCAGTACTTC. Translating it yields CASSLVIVRRSIEETQYF.

This chain uses TRBV5-5 with TRBJ2-7; TRBD1 matches at 8 bases. This CDR3 has 15 amino acids. Germline lookup yields CDR1 SGHKS and CDR2 YYEKEE (reference sequence). V lost 0 bases to trimming and J lost 2 bases; unmatched junction nucleotides: 4. CDR3 bases: TGTGCCAGCAGCTTGGCGACAGGGGCCCCCTACGAGCAGTACTTC. This gives the protein CASSLATGAPYEQYF.

The chain combines TRBV6-6 with TRBJ2-7, with a tentative D call TRBD2 (6 bases). V shed 5 bases and J shed 3 bases, with 17 bases lying between them. Germline assignment: CDR1 MNHNY and CDR2 SVGAGI (reference sequence). There are 15 residues in the CDR3. The CDR3 loop is CASSLPLAGRYEQYF. The CDR3 bases are TGTGCCAGCAGTCTACCCCTGGCGGGACGCTACGAGCAGTACTTC.